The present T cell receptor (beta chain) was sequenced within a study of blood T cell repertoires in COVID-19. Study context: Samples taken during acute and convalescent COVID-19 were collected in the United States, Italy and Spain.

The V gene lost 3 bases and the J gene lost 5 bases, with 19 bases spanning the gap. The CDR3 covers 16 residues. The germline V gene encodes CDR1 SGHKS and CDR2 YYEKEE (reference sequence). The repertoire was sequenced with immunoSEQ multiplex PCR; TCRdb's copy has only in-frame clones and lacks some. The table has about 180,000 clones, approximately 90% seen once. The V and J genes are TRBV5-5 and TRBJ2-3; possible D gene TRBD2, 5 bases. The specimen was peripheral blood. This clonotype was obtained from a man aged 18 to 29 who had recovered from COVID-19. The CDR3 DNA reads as TGTGCCAGCAGCTCCGCGAGCGTAGCGTGGGGAGATACGCAGTATTTT. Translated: CASSSASVAWGDTQYF.